This passage covers 8 T cell receptor beta chains from one sample sequenced in a study of Ad26.COV2.S vaccination and SARS-CoV-2 variants. Libraries were prepared by immunoSEQ multiplex PCR; TCRdb keeps only in-frame clonotypes and omits some of them. Among hundreds of thousands of clones listed, approximately 92% were seen once. Indicated treatment: 15 to 20 received Ad26.COV2.S at low or high dose, single or two shots; five or six received placebo; per-sample allocation not given. Sampling happened 63 days after the first vaccine or placebo injection. The sequenced sample was peripheral blood, obtained in a trial of Ad26.COV2.S vaccine versus placebo. These receptors were collected from a person aged 18-60 years who received the Ad26.COV2.S COVID-19 vaccine or a placebo.

Only one count was recorded for this clone. The chain uses TRBV27 and TRBJ2-6; D is undetermined. CDR1 and CDR2 from the germline V gene are MNHEY and SMNVEV (reference sequence). V was shortened by 2 bases and J by 2 bases, with 4 bases between the two germline ends. The CDR3 totals 14 residues. The DNA of the CDR3 is TGTGCCAGCAGTTTAGCCGCTGGGGCCAACGTCCTGACTTTC. Its protein is CASSLAAGANVLTF.

The V and J genes are TRBV11-3 and TRBJ2-7; tentative D call: TRBD2 (5 bases). This CDR3 is built from 14 residues. Trimming cost V 2 bases and J 3 bases, with 11 bases left between them. In germline, CDR1 is SGHNT, CDR2 YENEEA. The CDR3 DNA reads TGTGCCAGCAGCTTAAATAGCGAAAACTACGAGCAGTACGTC. It translates to CASSLNSENYEQYV.

The chain has TRBV19 and TRBJ1-5; possible D gene TRBD1, 6 bases. The germline gives CDR1 LNHDA, CDR2 SQIVND (reference sequence). The V end lost 1 base, the J end lost 4 bases, and 11 bases lay between the germline ends. The CDR3 loop spans 15 amino acids. CDR3 sequence (DNA): TGTGCCAGTAGTATAGGGACAGCCCATAATCAGCCCCAGCATTTT. It translates to CASSIGTAHNQPQHF.

The chain combines TRBV4-1 with TRBJ1-1; D is unresolved. This CDR3 has 15 residues. Germline V lookup: CDR1 MGHRA, CDR2 YSYEKL. The V and J ends lost 2 bases and 1 base respectively, with 11 bases between them. The CDR3 nucleotides are TGCGCCAGCAGCCAATTCGACCGATCGAACACTGAAGCTTTCTTT. Amino acid sequence: CASSQFDRSNTEAFF.

The V and J genes are TRBV4-2 and TRBJ1-5; D not certain. The germline V gene has CDR1 LGHNA and CDR2 YNFKEQ. This CDR3 is built from 14 residues. V dropped 0 bases and J dropped 1 base, with 4 bases sitting between them. DNA of the CDR3: TGTGCCAGCAGCCAAGATCGGAGCAATCAGCCCCAGCATTTT. Translating it yields CASSQDRSNQPQHF.

The V call is TRBV7-3, the J call TRBJ2-3; perhaps TRBD1 as D (5 bases). CDR1 and CDR2 (germline): SGHTA, FQGTGA. The CDR3 runs to 14 residues. Between the trimmed V and J ends, which lost 5 bases and 1 base, there was a span of 10 bases. Here the CDR3 reads CASSLRQRTDTQYF. The CDR3 DNA reads as TGTGCCAGCAGCCTCAGACAGCGCACAGATACGCAGTATTTT.

The rearrangement joins TRBV9 to TRBJ2-2; 7 bases match TRBD2. The germline V gene has CDR1 SGDLS and CDR2 YYNGEE. CDR3 size: 15 residues. Trimming removed 7 bases from V and 1 base from J; junction bases left unmatched: 7. The CDR3 is CASGSGGGNTGELFF. CDR3 nucleotides: TGTGCCAGCGGCTCGGGAGGCGGGAACACCGGGGAGCTGTTTTTT.

This rearrangement joins TRBV7-9 to TRBJ2-7; D is undetermined. V was shortened by 2 bases and J by 5 bases, with 13 bases between the two germline ends. CDR3 length: 14 residues. Germline V CDR1 and CDR2: SEHNR, FQNEAQ (reference sequence). The CDR3 coding sequence is TGTGCCAGCAGCTTAAAACCGGTTGGGGACGAGCAGTACTTC. Translation gives CASSLKPVGDEQYF.